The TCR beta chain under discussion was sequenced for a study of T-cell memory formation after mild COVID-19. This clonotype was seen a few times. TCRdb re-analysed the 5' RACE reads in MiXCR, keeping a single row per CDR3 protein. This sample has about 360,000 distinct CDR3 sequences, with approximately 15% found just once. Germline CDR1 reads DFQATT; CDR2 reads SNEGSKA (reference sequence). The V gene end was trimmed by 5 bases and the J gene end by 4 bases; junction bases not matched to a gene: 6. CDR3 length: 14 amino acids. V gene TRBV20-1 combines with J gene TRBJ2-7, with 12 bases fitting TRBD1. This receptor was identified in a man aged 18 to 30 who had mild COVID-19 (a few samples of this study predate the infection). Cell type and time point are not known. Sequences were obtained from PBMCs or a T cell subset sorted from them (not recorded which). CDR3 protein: CSARRDRGLYEQYF. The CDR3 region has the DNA TGCAGTGCTCGCCGGGACAGGGGGCTTTACGAGCAGTACTTC.